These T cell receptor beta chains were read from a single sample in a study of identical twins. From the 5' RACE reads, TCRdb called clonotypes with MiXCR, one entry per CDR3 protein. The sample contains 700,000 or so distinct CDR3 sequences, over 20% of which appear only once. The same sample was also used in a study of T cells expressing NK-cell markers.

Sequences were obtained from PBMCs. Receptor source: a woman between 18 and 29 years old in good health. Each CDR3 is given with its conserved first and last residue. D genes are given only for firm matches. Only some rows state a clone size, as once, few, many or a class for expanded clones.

CDR3aa: CSARPIAQETQYF; CDR3nt: TGCAGTGCTAGACCTATAGCCCAAGAGACCCAGTACTTC; v_gene: TRBV20-1; j_gene: TRBJ2-5; abundance: many; d_gene: -
CDR3aa: CATSALGGPKSSYEQYF; CDR3nt: TGTGCCACCAGCGCTCTTGGGGGACCCAAGAGCTCCTACGAGCAGTACTTC; v_gene: TRBV15; j_gene: TRBJ2-7; abundance: -; d_gene: -
CDR3aa: CSAREGTSGTHTQYF; CDR3nt: TGCAGTGCCCGGGAAGGGACTAGCGGGACCCATACGCAGTATTTT; v_gene: TRBV20-1; j_gene: TRBJ2-3; abundance: -; d_gene: TRBD2
CDR3aa: CASSKTGGNSPLHF; CDR3nt: TGTGCCAGCAGCAAGACAGGGGGTAATTCACCCCTCCACTTT; v_gene: TRBV12-3/TRBV12-4; j_gene: TRBJ1-6; abundance: -; d_gene: TRBD1
CDR3aa: CASSPGVTQQYF; CDR3nt: TGTGCCAGCAGCCCGGGGGTCACACAGCAGTACTTC; v_gene: TRBV11-2; j_gene: TRBJ2-7; abundance: few; d_gene: -
CDR3aa: CASSSLGGHGNTIYF; CDR3nt: TGCGCCAGCAGCTCCCTCGGGGGGCATGGAAACACCATATATTTT; v_gene: TRBV5-1; j_gene: TRBJ1-3; abundance: few; d_gene: -
CDR3aa: CASGTVSSYNEQFF; CDR3nt: TGTGCCAGTGGTACAGTTAGCTCCTACAATGAGCAGTTCTTC; v_gene: TRBV27; j_gene: TRBJ2-1; abundance: few; d_gene: -
CDR3aa: CSARDPTGKVGNEQFF; CDR3nt: TGCAGTGCTAGAGATCCGACAGGGAAAGTCGGCAATGAGCAGTTCTTC; v_gene: TRBV20-1; j_gene: TRBJ2-1; abundance: -; d_gene: TRBD1
CDR3aa: CASRRLENPKNIQYF; CDR3nt: TGTGCCAGCAGGCGGTTAGAGAACCCAAAAAACATTCAGTACTTC; v_gene: TRBV12-3/TRBV12-4; j_gene: TRBJ2-4; abundance: -; d_gene: -
CDR3aa: CASSLDGQPQHF; CDR3nt: TGTGCCAGCAGCTTAGATGGTCAGCCCCAGCATTTT; v_gene: TRBV13; j_gene: TRBJ1-5; abundance: -; d_gene: -
CDR3aa: CASSFTGAQLEKLFF; CDR3nt: TGTGCCAGCAGCTTTACGGGGGCACAGCTTGAAAAACTGTTTTTT; v_gene: TRBV5-6; j_gene: TRBJ1-4; abundance: -; d_gene: -
CDR3aa: CASSPQSYNEQFF; CDR3nt: TGTGCCAGCAGCCCCCAGTCCTACAATGAGCAGTTCTTC; v_gene: TRBV9; j_gene: TRBJ2-1; abundance: few; d_gene: -
CDR3aa: CASSSRMTGQETQYF; CDR3nt: TGTGCCAGTAGTTCTCGGATGACAGGACAAGAGACCCAGTACTTC; v_gene: TRBV19; j_gene: TRBJ2-5; abundance: -; d_gene: -
CDR3aa: CASSLMTSQYF; CDR3nt: TGTGCCAGCAGCTTAATGACTTCCCAGTACTTC; v_gene: TRBV7-2; j_gene: TRBJ2-5; abundance: -; d_gene: -
CDR3aa: CASSALRGGYNEQFF; CDR3nt: TGTGCCAGCAGTGCCTTGAGGGGGGGATACAATGAGCAGTTCTTC; v_gene: TRBV25-1; j_gene: TRBJ2-1; abundance: -; d_gene: -
CDR3aa: CASSGLEGGHLTDTQYF; CDR3nt: TGTGCCAGCAGCGGATTGGAGGGGGGACACCTCACAGATACGCAGTATTTT; v_gene: TRBV7-9; j_gene: TRBJ2-3; abundance: few; d_gene: -
CDR3aa: CASSQGPLSYEQYF; CDR3nt: TGTGCCAGCAGCCAAGGACCCTTATCCTACGAGCAGTACTTC; v_gene: TRBV4-2; j_gene: TRBJ2-7; abundance: few; d_gene: -
CDR3aa: CASSHAETQYF; CDR3nt: TGTGCCAGCAGTCACGCAGAGACCCAGTACTTC; v_gene: TRBV6-2/TRBV6-3; j_gene: TRBJ2-5; abundance: few; d_gene: -
CDR3aa: CSVEATHTDTQYF; CDR3nt: TGCAGCGTGGAGGCCACCCACACAGATACGCAGTATTTT; v_gene: TRBV29-1; j_gene: TRBJ2-3; abundance: many; d_gene: -
CDR3aa: CASSQLAGGTGELFF; CDR3nt: TGCGCCAGCAGTCAACTAGCGGGAGGTACCGGGGAGCTGTTTTTT; v_gene: TRBV10-1; j_gene: TRBJ2-2; abundance: -; d_gene: TRBD2
CDR3aa: CASSERTGTAYGYTF; CDR3nt: TGTGCCAGCAGCGAAAGGACCGGGACAGCTTATGGCTACACCTTC; v_gene: TRBV7-2; j_gene: TRBJ1-2; abundance: many; d_gene: TRBD1
CDR3aa: CASRTRQNTEAFF; CDR3nt: TGTGCCAGCAGAACTCGGCAGAACACTGAAGCTTTCTTT; v_gene: TRBV27; j_gene: TRBJ1-1; abundance: many; d_gene: -
CDR3aa: CASSRRQSYNEQFF; CDR3nt: TGCGCCAGCAGCAGGAGACAGTCCTACAATGAGCAGTTCTTC; v_gene: TRBV5-1; j_gene: TRBJ2-1; abundance: many; d_gene: -
CDR3aa: CSAQPTGTLDYGYTF; CDR3nt: TGCAGTGCCCAACCAACCGGGACGTTGGACTATGGCTACACCTTC; v_gene: TRBV20-1; j_gene: TRBJ1-2; abundance: many; d_gene: -
CDR3aa: CASSSLAVYEQYF; CDR3nt: TGTGCCAGCAGCTCCCTAGCGGTCTACGAGCAGTACTTC; v_gene: TRBV7-2; j_gene: TRBJ2-7; abundance: few; d_gene: TRBD2
CDR3aa: CASSFSGFNEQYF; CDR3nt: TGTGCCAGCAGTTTCTCAGGGTTCAACGAGCAGTACTTC; v_gene: TRBV12-3/TRBV12-4; j_gene: TRBJ2-7; abundance: -; d_gene: -
CDR3aa: CASSGEIQGFRETQYF; CDR3nt: TGCGCCAGCAGCGGGGAGATACAGGGGTTTAGAGAGACCCAGTACTTC; v_gene: TRBV5-1; j_gene: TRBJ2-5; abundance: once; d_gene: TRBD1
CDR3aa: CASRQTSGANVLTF; CDR3nt: TGTGCCAGCAGGCAAACGTCCGGGGCCAACGTCCTGACTTTC; v_gene: TRBV6-2/TRBV6-3; j_gene: TRBJ2-6; abundance: -; d_gene: -
CDR3aa: CSVPGLMKKSVLAQYF; CDR3nt: TGCAGCGTTCCTGGGTTGATGAAAAAATCGGTGTTGGCCCAGTACTTC; v_gene: TRBV29-1; j_gene: TRBJ2-5; abundance: few; d_gene: -
CDR3aa: CASSLVFASGGSYEQYF; CDR3nt: TGTGCCAGCAGCTTAGTGTTCGCGAGCGGAGGCTCCTACGAGCAGTACTTC; v_gene: TRBV7-2; j_gene: TRBJ2-7; abundance: few; d_gene: -
CDR3aa: CASGRSESTGELFF; CDR3nt: TGTGCCAGCGGGCGGAGCGAGTCCACCGGGGAGCTGTTTTTT; v_gene: TRBV27; j_gene: TRBJ2-2; abundance: -; d_gene: -
CDR3aa: CARKVSSGAEQYF; CDR3nt: TGTGCCAGGAAGGTATCTAGCGGTGCCGAGCAGTACTTC; v_gene: TRBV2; j_gene: TRBJ2-7; abundance: many; d_gene: TRBD2
CDR3aa: CATTGGGYEQYF; CDR3nt: TGTGCCACGACAGGGGGCGGCTACGAGCAGTACTTC; v_gene: TRBV15; j_gene: TRBJ2-7; abundance: -; d_gene: TRBD1
CDR3aa: CASSRRDPSPTEQFF; CDR3nt: TGTGCCAGCAGCAGACGGGACCCTAGCCCCACTGAGCAGTTCTTC; v_gene: TRBV9; j_gene: TRBJ2-1; abundance: -; d_gene: -
CDR3aa: CASSPAGNVLTF; CDR3nt: TGTGCCAGCAGTCCCGCAGGGAACGTCCTGACTTTC; v_gene: TRBV6-5; j_gene: TRBJ2-6; abundance: few; d_gene: -
CDR3aa: CASIGVAGQHNEQFF; CDR3nt: TGCGCCAGCATAGGAGTAGCGGGACAACACAATGAGCAGTTCTTC; v_gene: TRBV10-2; j_gene: TRBJ2-1; abundance: few; d_gene: TRBD2
CDR3aa: CASSQGAGGETQYF; CDR3nt: TGCGCCAGCAGCCAAGGGGCAGGCGGGGAGACCCAGTACTTC; v_gene: TRBV4-3; j_gene: TRBJ2-5; abundance: few; d_gene: -
CDR3aa: CASSLQGAVSPLHF; CDR3nt: TGTGCCAGCAGCCTACAGGGGGCGGTTTCACCCCTCCACTTT; v_gene: TRBV13; j_gene: TRBJ1-6; abundance: -; d_gene: TRBD1
CDR3aa: CASSGTWTYEQYF; CDR3nt: TGTGCCAGCAGCGGGACTTGGACCTACGAGCAGTACTTC; v_gene: TRBV7-9; j_gene: TRBJ2-7; abundance: -; d_gene: -
CDR3aa: CASRGSGVTGELFF; CDR3nt: TGTGCCAGCAGGGGTAGCGGCGTCACCGGGGAGCTGTTTTTT; v_gene: TRBV2; j_gene: TRBJ2-2; abundance: few; d_gene: -
CDR3aa: CASSFDPSRYEQYF; CDR3nt: TGCGCCAGCAGCTTTGACCCCTCTCGCTACGAGCAGTACTTC; v_gene: TRBV5-1; j_gene: TRBJ2-7; abundance: few; d_gene: -
CDR3aa: CASSQHSGSYEQYF; CDR3nt: TGTGCCAGCAGCCAACATAGCGGTTCCTACGAGCAGTACTTC; v_gene: TRBV12-3/TRBV12-4; j_gene: TRBJ2-7; abundance: -; d_gene: -
CDR3aa: CASSPIAGGVETQYF; CDR3nt: TGTGCCAGCAGCCCCATAGCGGGGGGAGTTGAGACCCAGTACTTC; v_gene: TRBV11-2; j_gene: TRBJ2-5; abundance: many; d_gene: TRBD2
CDR3aa: CASSQDIGGAYEQYF; CDR3nt: TGCGCCAGCAGCCAAGATATAGGGGGGGCGTACGAGCAGTACTTC; v_gene: TRBV4-3; j_gene: TRBJ2-7; abundance: -; d_gene: -
CDR3aa: CASSAWAGAGTEAFF; CDR3nt: TGTGCCAGCAGTGCGTGGGCAGGGGCTGGCACTGAAGCTTTCTTT; v_gene: TRBV25-1; j_gene: TRBJ1-1; abundance: -; d_gene: -
CDR3aa: CASSSGLTSDTQYF; CDR3nt: TGCGCCAGCAGCTCGGGACTTACCTCAGATACGCAGTATTTT; v_gene: TRBV5-1; j_gene: TRBJ2-3; abundance: many; d_gene: -
CDR3aa: CSARVLAGSNEQFF; CDR3nt: TGCAGTGCTAGAGTACTAGCGGGTAGCAATGAGCAGTTCTTC; v_gene: TRBV20-1; j_gene: TRBJ2-1; abundance: few; d_gene: TRBD2
CDR3aa: CASSLKGGHNEQFF; CDR3nt: TGTGCCAGCAGCCTTAAGGGGGGCCACAATGAGCAGTTCTTC; v_gene: TRBV7-9; j_gene: TRBJ2-1; abundance: few; d_gene: -
CDR3aa: CAISEGTFGGYEQYF; CDR3nt: TGTGCCATCAGTGAGGGTACTTTCGGTGGCTACGAGCAGTACTTC; v_gene: TRBV10-3; j_gene: TRBJ2-7; abundance: many; d_gene: -
CDR3aa: CASSFSRGETQYF; CDR3nt: TGTGCCAGCAGCTTTTCCAGGGGAGAGACCCAGTACTTC; v_gene: TRBV7-9; j_gene: TRBJ2-5; abundance: many; d_gene: -
CDR3aa: CASSPTSSGNTIYF; CDR3nt: TGTGCCAGCAGTCCCACTAGCTCTGGAAACACCATATATTTT; v_gene: TRBV7-2; j_gene: TRBJ1-3; abundance: few; d_gene: -
CDR3aa: CASSYRQGRANTEAFF; CDR3nt: TGTGCCAGCAGTTACCGACAGGGGCGGGCGAACACTGAAGCTTTCTTT; v_gene: TRBV6-2/TRBV6-3; j_gene: TRBJ1-1; abundance: -; d_gene: TRBD1
CDR3aa: CASSMGTSGETQYF; CDR3nt: TGCGCCAGCAGCATGGGGACTAGCGGGGAGACCCAGTACTTC; v_gene: TRBV5-1; j_gene: TRBJ2-5; abundance: few; d_gene: TRBD2
CDR3aa: CASSPEGGEVLSYGYTF; CDR3nt: TGTGCCAGCAGCCCCGAGGGGGGCGAGGTTCTTAGCTATGGCTACACCTTC; v_gene: TRBV7-3; j_gene: TRBJ1-2; abundance: -; d_gene: -
CDR3aa: CASSRLSGGSTDTQYF; CDR3nt: TGTGCCAGCAGTCGTCTCTCCGGGGGTAGCACAGATACGCAGTATTTT; v_gene: TRBV6-4; j_gene: TRBJ2-3; abundance: few; d_gene: -
CDR3aa: CASTSRARIDLSSYNEQFF; CDR3nt: TGTGCCAGCACCTCACGGGCGCGGATTGACCTGAGCTCCTACAATGAGCAGTTCTTC; v_gene: TRBV12-3/TRBV12-4; j_gene: TRBJ2-1; abundance: -; d_gene: -
CDR3aa: CASGFEQGAFF; CDR3nt: TGTGCTAGTGGTTTTGAACAGGGCGCTTTCTTT; v_gene: TRBV12-5; j_gene: TRBJ1-1; abundance: few; d_gene: -
CDR3aa: CASSLRAIYGYTF; CDR3nt: TGTGCCAGCAGTTTAAGGGCAATCTATGGCTACACCTTC; v_gene: TRBV12-3/TRBV12-4; j_gene: TRBJ1-2; abundance: -; d_gene: -
CDR3aa: CSASQTSGGEQFF; CDR3nt: TGCAGTGCTTCCCAGACTAGCGGGGGTGAGCAGTTCTTC; v_gene: TRBV20-1; j_gene: TRBJ2-1; abundance: -; d_gene: TRBD2